This is a list of T cell receptor beta chains from one sample in a study of blood T cell repertoires in COVID-19. TCRdb's copy holds only in-frame clones and misses some; the assay was immunoSEQ multiplex PCR. Of some 95,000 clones listed, 75% to 85% were seen once; the top ten hold approximately 25%. Sequences were obtained from peripheral blood. Every receptor here comes from a man between 65 and 85 years old with acute or convalescent COVID-19. Each CDR3 is given with its conserved first and last residue. A D gene is named only where the DNA matches it firmly. Size values are once, few and many counts, or a class for expanded clones, and some rows have none.

V gene	clone size	D gene	J gene	CDR3 protein	CDR3 DNA
TRBV5-1	once	TRBD1	TRBJ2-7	CASRQGQGPYEQYF	TGCGCCAGCAGGCAGGGACAGGGCCCCTACGAGCAGTACTTC
TRBV6-2/TRBV6-3	NA	TRBD2	TRBJ2-5	CASSYSRRTSAQETQYF	TGTGCCAGCAGTTACTCCCGTCGGACTAGCGCGCAAGAGACCCAGTACTTC
TRBV2	NA	TRBD1	TRBJ1-3	CASSEGLGFRETGTGNTIYF	TGTGCCAGCAGTGAAGGGTTGGGGTTCCGAGAGACAGGGACTGGAAACACCATATATTTT
TRBV6-6	NA	TRBD2	TRBJ2-7	CASSYWGGGGSYEQYF	TGTGCCAGCAGTTACTGGGGCGGGGGAGGCTCCTACGAGCAGTACTTC
TRBV5-6	few	NA	TRBJ1-2	CASTLGGAYGYTF	TGTGCCAGCACCCTCGGGGGGGCCTATGGCTACACCTTC
TRBV5-8	NA	NA	TRBJ2-3	CASSFGSGAPDTQYF	TGTGCCAGCAGCTTTGGGTCCGGAGCCCCAGATACGCAGTATTTT
TRBV6-4	NA	NA	TRBJ2-1	CASSVREQFF	TGTGCCAGCAGTGTCCGTGAGCAGTTCTTC
TRBV11-3	NA	NA	TRBJ2-7	CASSSGIGYEQYF	TGTGCCAGCAGCTCAGGGATTGGGTACGAGCAGTACTTC
TRBV6-5	NA	TRBD1	TRBJ1-1	CASSYHRGGNTEAFF	TGTGCCAGCAGTTACCACAGGGGGGGGAACACTGAAGCTTTCTTT
TRBV28	NA	NA	TRBJ1-5	CASSFQGSNQPQHF	TGTGCCAGCAGTTTCCAGGGGAGCAATCAGCCCCAGCATTTT
TRBV2	NA	TRBD1	TRBJ2-5	CASSGTGRETQYF	TGTGCCAGCAGCGGGACAGGGCGAGAGACCCAGTACTTC
TRBV30	few	NA	TRBJ2-7	CACSLQGYYEQYF	TGTGCCTGTTCCCTACAGGGTTACTACGAGCAGTACTTC
TRBV5-1	NA	NA	TRBJ2-7	CASSFQVGVYYEQYF	TGCGCCAGCAGCTTCCAGGTAGGGGTCTACTACGAGCAGTACTTC
TRBV28	NA	NA	TRBJ2-6	CASSLWDTYSGANVLTF	TGTGCCAGCAGTTTATGGGACACCTACTCTGGGGCCAACGTCCTGACTTTC
TRBV5-4	NA	TRBD1	TRBJ1-1	CASSAPGQGPLGAEAFF	TGTGCCAGCAGCGCTCCGGGACAGGGGCCCTTAGGGGCTGAAGCTTTCTTT
TRBV11-2	NA	NA	TRBJ2-7	CASSLQRTEDYEQYF	TGTGCCAGCAGCTTACAAAGGACAGAGGACTACGAGCAGTACTTC
TRBV6-5	NA	NA	TRBJ1-6	CASDPRTGRDSPLHF	TGTGCCAGCGACCCACGCACAGGGAGAGACTCACCCCTCCACTTT
TRBV7-9	once	TRBD1	TRBJ1-5	CASSPRQGDQPQHF	TGTGCCAGCAGCCCAAGACAGGGCGATCAGCCCCAGCATTTT
TRBV28	NA	TRBD2	TRBJ2-1	CASNDLAVSYNEQFF	TGTGCCAGCAATGATCTAGCGGTATCCTACAATGAGCAGTTCTTC
TRBV7-2	NA	TRBD1	TRBJ1-3	CASNLGTDRGNTIYF	TGTGCCAGCAACTTAGGGACAGATCGTGGAAACACCATATATTTT
TRBV25-1	NA	TRBD2	TRBJ2-1	CASSELGTSNEQFF	TGTGCCAGCAGTGAATTAGGGACTAGCAATGAGCAGTTCTTC
TRBV7-8	NA	NA	TRBJ2-1	CASSRDNYNEQFF	TGTGCCAGCAGCCGCGACAACTACAATGAGCAGTTCTTC
TRBV27	NA	TRBD1	TRBJ2-7	CASSLTGGGLYEQYF	TGTGCCAGCAGTCTGACAGGGGGCGGCCTCTATGAGCAGTACTTC
TRBV5-1	few	NA	TRBJ1-5	CASSPDRFQPQHF	TGCGCCAGCAGCCCCGACAGATTTCAGCCCCAGCATTTT
TRBV29-1	NA	TRBD2	TRBJ2-7	CSVGASGAYEQYF	TGCAGCGTAGGTGCTAGCGGAGCCTACGAGCAGTACTTC
TRBV28	NA	NA	TRBJ2-7	CASSLATGGSYEQYF	TGTGCCAGCAGTTTAGCCACAGGCGGATCCTACGAGCAGTACTTC
TRBV18	once	NA	TRBJ2-1	CASGDTTYNEQFF	TGTGCCAGCGGGGACACGACCTACAATGAGCAGTTCTTC
TRBV28	NA	TRBD2	TRBJ2-3	CASSSGRELAGTDTQYF	TGTGCCAGCAGCTCGGGGAGGGAGCTAGCGGGCACAGATACGCAGTATTTT
TRBV18	NA	TRBD2	TRBJ2-1	CASSLRVAGLDEQFF	TGTGCCAGCTCACTTCGGGTAGCGGGATTAGATGAGCAGTTCTTC
TRBV5-1	NA	TRBD1	TRBJ2-1	CASSPLTTGNEQFF	TGCGCCAGCAGCCCTTTAACGACAGGGAATGAGCAGTTCTTC
TRBV19	NA	NA	TRBJ2-6	CASSIGQGRGAGANVLTF	TGTGCCAGTAGTATAGGGCAAGGCAGGGGGGCTGGGGCCAACGTCCTGACTTTC
TRBV18	NA	TRBD1	TRBJ1-2	CASSQDRGFYGYTF	TGTGCCAGCTCACAGGACAGGGGTTTTTATGGCTACACCTTC
TRBV11-3	NA	TRBD1	TRBJ2-7	CASSSGTGTAEEQYF	TGTGCCAGCAGCTCCGGGACAGGGACGGCGGAAGAGCAGTACTTC
TRBV28	NA	NA	TRBJ2-3	CASSLMAQASSTDTQYF	TGTGCCAGCAGTTTAATGGCCCAGGCCTCTAGCACAGATACGCAGTATTTT
TRBV2	NA	TRBD1	TRBJ1-1	CASRATGGKWNTEAFF	TGTGCCAGCAGGGCCACAGGGGGAAAATGGAACACTGAAGCTTTCTTT
TRBV5-6	NA	TRBD1	TRBJ2-7	CASSLTWRTGGVEQYF	TGTGCCAGCAGCTTAACCTGGCGGACAGGGGGCGTCGAGCAGTACTTC